The 20 T cell receptor beta chains below all came from one sample that was sequenced in a study of early T cells in non-severe SARS-CoV-2 infection. MiXCR was run by TCRdb on the 5' RACE reads, yielding one entry per CDR3 protein. Found here are some 46,000 distinct CDR3 sequences, approximately 6.1% of them singletons; the top ten hold around 12%. Sequencing input: whole blood. These TCRs come from an adult who was a healthcare worker with PCR-confirmed SARS-CoV-2 infection or an uninfected control (not recorded which).

This clonotype was counted ten times or more. This chain joins TRBV28 and TRBJ1-5; D not certain. The CDR3 extends over 13 amino acids. V was trimmed by 5 bases and J by 5 bases, leaving 10 bases between them. CDR1 is MDHEN and CDR2 is SYDVKM in the germline V gene. DNA for the CDR3: TGTGCCAGCAGTCCGTCACCTTATCAGCCCCAGCATTTT. It specifies CASSPSPYQPQHF. Full variable domain (outside the CDR3, taken from reference TRBV28 and TRBJ1-5): DVKVTQSSRYLVKRTGEKVFLECVQDMDHENMFWYRQDPGLGLRLIYFSYDVKMKEKGDIPEGYSVSREKKERFSLILESASTNQTSMYLCASSPSPYQPQHFGDGTRLSIL.

A few counts support this clonotype. V gene TRBV29-1 combines with J gene TRBJ1-1; 7 nucleotides match TRBD1. Trimming cost V 7 bases and J 0 bases; bases outside gene matches: 8. Per the germline V gene, CDR1 is SQVTM and CDR2 is ANQGSEA. This CDR3 is 14 amino acids long. CDR3 DNA: TGCAGCGCTACAAAGGGACAGATGAACACTGAAGCTTTCTTT. Encoded protein: CSATKGQMNTEAFF.

V usage is TRBV29-1 and J usage is TRBJ1-2; D might be TRBD1 (5 bases). Per germline, CDR1 SQVTM and CDR2 ANQGSEA. Trimming shortened V by 4 bases and J by 5 bases, and 11 bases separated the two germline ends. The CDR3 covers 12 residues. CDR3 loop: CSVAWGDYGYTF. Written as DNA, the CDR3 is TGCAGCGTTGCTTGGGGGGATTATGGCTACACCTTC. Together with reference TRBV29-1 and TRBJ1-2, the CDR3 gives the full variable domain: SAVISQKPSRDICQRGTSLTIQCQVDSQVTMMFWYRQQPGQSLTLIATANQGSEATYESGFVIDKFPISRPNLTFSTLTVSNMSPEDSSIYLCSVAWGDYGYTFGSGTRLTVV.

Ten or more counts support this clonotype. J is TRBJ2-1 and V is TRBV15, with D unresolved. This CDR3 region has 14 residues. CDR1 is LNHNV, CDR2 YYDKDF, per germline (reference sequence). V lost 4 bases and J lost 2, with 9 bases in between. CDR3 nucleotide sequence: TGTGCCACCAGCATGGGTAGCACCTACAATGAGCAGTTCTTC. This sequence encodes CATSMGSTYNEQFF.

This clonotype was detected only a few times. V and J are TRBV28 and TRBJ1-2; unclear D gene. The ends were cut back, 4 bases at V and 8 bases at J, with 11 bases in the middle. The CDR3 contains 12 residues. CDR1 is MDHEN and CDR2 is SYDVKM in the germline V gene. CDR3 amino acids: CASSSRVFGYTF. The CDR3 DNA follows: TGTGCCAGCAGTTCTAGGGTGTTCGGCTACACCTTC.

The chain carries TRBV7-9 and TRBJ2-1; tentative D call: TRBD1 (6 bases). The CDR3 length is 14 residues. Germline V gene data show CDR1 as SEHNR and CDR2 as FQNEAQ (reference sequence). With 5 bases removed from V and 12 bases from J, the gap between germline ends came to 20 bases. The CDR3 coding sequence is TGTGCCAGCAGCACAGGACTGGGGGCATATCGGCAGTTCTTC. This codes for CASSTGLGAYRQFF.

Only a few counts were recorded for this clonotype. The gene calls are TRBV10-2 and TRBJ1-2; D perhaps matches TRBD1 (6 bases). Germline V gives CDR1 WSHSY, CDR2 SAAADI. The CDR3 spans 13 residues. The CDR3 loop reads CASVAGVGFGYTF. The CDR3, as DNA: TGCGCGAGTGTTGCAGGGGTAGGGTTTGGCTACACCTTC.

The table lists this clonotype with many counts. This chain links TRBV20-1 with TRBJ2-7; no clear D gene. This CDR3 spans 13 amino acids. V gave up 2 bases and J gave up 0 bases, with 8 bases separating them. Looked up from germline, CDR1 is DFQATT and CDR2 is SNEGSKA (reference sequence). Here the CDR3 reads CSARRASSYEQYF. Written as DNA, the CDR3 is TGCAGTGCTAGAAGGGCGAGCTCCTACGAGCAGTACTTC.

This chain connects TRBV5-1 to TRBJ2-1, with D tentatively TRBD1 or TRBD2 (6 bases each). The V gene lost 7 bases and the J gene lost 4 bases, with 15 bases spanning the gap. The CDR3 runs 14 residues. The germline V gene encodes CDR1 SGHRS and CDR2 YFSETQ. The CDR3 region is CASLGGSGYNEQFF. The CDR3 nucleotides are TGCGCCAGCTTGGGGGGCAGTGGGTACAATGAGCAGTTCTTC.

The chain employs TRBV6-5 and TRBJ2-7; 7 positions match TRBD1. Germline CDR1 is MNHEY and CDR2 is SVGAGI. With V trimmed by 6 bases and J by 4 bases, 6 bases remained unmatched. The CDR3 extends over 13 amino acids. The CDR3 protein is CASSTDRSYEQYF. In nucleotides, the CDR3 is TGTGCCAGCAGCACGGACAGGAGTTACGAGCAGTACTTC.

The chain has TRBV7-9 and TRBJ2-3, with 8 bases matching TRBD2. The CDR3 has 16 residues. Trimming at V came to 5 bases and at J to 2 bases, leaving 9 bases not matched to a gene. Per germline, CDR1 SEHNR and CDR2 FQNEAQ (reference sequence). The CDR3 DNA reads TGTGCCAGCAGCCCCGAGGGCGGGGGGTTCACAGATACGCAGTATTTT. This gives the protein CASSPEGGGFTDTQYF.

This clonotype has a count of ten or more. This chain joins TRBV15 and TRBJ2-1; D possibly corresponds to TRBD2 (6 bases). The CDR3 consists of 15 residues. The V end lost 1 base, the J end lost 1 base, and 8 bases lay between the germline ends. Germline CDR1 reads LNHNV; CDR2 reads YYDKDF (reference sequence). CDR3 sequence: CATSRVAGSYNEQFF. Here the CDR3 DNA reads TGTGCCACCAGCAGAGTTGCGGGATCCTACAATGAGCAGTTCTTC. The full variable domain, rest sourced from reference TRBV15 and TRBJ2-1, is DAMVIQNPRYQVTQFGKPVTLSCSQTLNHNVMYWYQQKSSQAPKLLFHYYDKDFNNEADTPDNFQSRRPNTSFCFLDIRSPGLGDTAMYLCATSRVAGSYNEQFFGPGTRLTVL.

This clonotype was detected only a few times. This chain connects TRBV27 to TRBJ2-5; D is unresolved. This CDR3 contains 14 residues. In germline, CDR1 is MNHEY, CDR2 SMNVEV (reference sequence). Trimming pared 7 bases from V and 1 base from J, leaving 13 bases between. This CDR3 reads CASTPTHPQETQYF. CDR3 coding DNA: TGTGCCAGCACCCCCACTCACCCCCAAGAGACCCAGTACTTC.

This clonotype showed up many times. The chain uses TRBV6-1 and TRBJ2-4; TRBD1 might be the D (6 bases). Trimming shortened V by 5 bases and J by 0 bases, and 17 bases separated the two germline ends. Germline V CDR1 and CDR2: MNHNS, SASEGT. CDR3 length equals 17 residues. The CDR3, as DNA: TGTGCCAGCAGTTTAAATGCAGGGGACCTAGCCAAAAACATTCAGTACTTC. It translates to CASSLNAGDLAKNIQYF.

This clonotype was seen a few times. V and J are TRBV7-9 and TRBJ1-2; 9 bases align to TRBD1. The germline CDR1 and CDR2 sequences are SEHNR and FQNEAQ (reference sequence). The CDR3 has 15 residues. Losses at the gene ends were 1 base for V and 7 bases for J; bases not matched to a gene: 7. Here the CDR3 reads CASSLGGGQGFGYTF. In DNA form, the CDR3 reads TGTGCCAGCAGCTTAGGAGGGGGACAGGGTTTTGGCTACACCTTC.

This clonotype was detected ten times or more. The chain links TRBV4-2 to TRBJ2-7; 12 bases fit TRBD2. The CDR3 spans 16 residues. The trim removed 2 bases at V and 2 bases at J, leaving 4 bases unmatched. Germline values: CDR1 LGHNA, CDR2 YNFKEQ. DNA for the CDR3: TGTGCCAGCAGCCAATTCCCTAGCGGGGGGGCCTACGAGCAGTACTTC. This codes for CASSQFPSGGAYEQYF.

This clonotype has a count of ten or more. The chain recombines TRBV7-2 with TRBJ2-7; D gene unclear. CDR1 is SGHTA and CDR2 is FQGNSA in the germline V gene. The CDR3 runs to 11 residues. V lost 1 base and J lost 6, with 4 bases in between. The DNA of the CDR3 is TGTGCCAGCAGCTTAGTGGGCGAGCAGTACTTC. Translated, it gives CASSLVGEQYF.

This clonotype was seen at least ten times. The V call is TRBV19, the J call TRBJ2-5, with D hard to call. V lost 7 bases and J 2 bases, leaving 11 bases between the germline ends. CDR1 and CDR2 from the germline V gene are LNHDA and SQIVND (reference sequence). This CDR3 comprises 13 residues. The CDR3 DNA sequence: TGTGCCAGTACCCCAGGAAAACAAGAGACCCAGTACTTC. This sequence encodes CASTPGKQETQYF.

Many counts were recorded for this clonotype. The V and J genes are TRBV6-5 and TRBJ2-1, with 10 bases fitting TRBD1. Trimming took 7 bases from V and 7 from J; bases not matched to a gene: 7. This CDR3 is 14 amino acids long. Germline lookup yields CDR1 MNHEY and CDR2 SVGAGI. The CDR3 DNA follows: TGTGCCAGCACCAAAGGACAGGGGGGGAATGAGCAGTTCTTC. Translating it yields CASTKGQGGNEQFF.

This clonotype was seen more than once but under ten times. J is TRBJ1-4 and V is TRBV7-6; D is unresolved. The V end lost 11 bases, the J end lost 8 bases, and 15 bases lay between the germline ends. There are 12 residues in the CDR3. Germline V gene data show CDR1 as SGHVS and CDR2 as FNYEAQ. In DNA form, the CDR3 reads TGTGCCCCCGAGAGGGAGTGGGAAAAACTGTTTTTT. Encoded protein: CAPEREWEKLFF.